Listed below are T cell receptor beta chains from one sample, sequenced in a study of blood T cell repertoires in COVID-19. Some clones are missing from TCRdb's copy, which holds only in-frame ones; the method was immunoSEQ multiplex PCR. The table includes approximately 260,000 clones, around 82% detected once. Sequencing input: peripheral blood. Source of these receptors: a human donor in a cohort sampled during active COVID-19. CDR3s include the opening cysteine and the closing phenylalanine or tryptophan. A D gene is named only where the DNA matches it firmly. Not every row has a clone size; where given, it reads once, few, many or a size class.

>TRBJ1-1|few|TRBD1|TRBV7-2
CASSLTQGQVTQAFF
TGTGCCAGCAGCTTAACCCAGGGACAGGTGACACAAGCTTTCTTT
>TRBJ2-1|NA|TRBD2|TRBV5-5
CASSLEAGGWFF
TGTGCCAGCAGCCTCGAAGCGGGAGGGTGGTTCTTC
>TRBJ1-1|NA|NA|TRBV5-1
CAMPVLRTPNTEAFF
TGCGCCATGCCGGTGTTGAGGACTCCGAACACTGAAGCTTTCTTT
>TRBJ1-3|once|NA|TRBV6-5
CASSYSRGGSGNTIYF
TGTGCCAGCAGTTACTCCAGGGGCGGCTCTGGAAACACCATATATTTT
>TRBJ1-5|few|NA|TRBV19
CASAPGHNQPQHF
TGTGCCAGTGCTCCAGGCCACAATCAGCCCCAGCATTTT
>TRBJ2-7|NA|TRBD1|TRBV3-1/TRBV3-2
CASRQQGAAYEQYF
TGTGCCAGCAGACAACAGGGGGCGGCCTACGAGCAGTACTTC
>TRBJ1-2|NA|TRBD1|TRBV27
CASSSLDRPYGYTF
TGTGCCAGCAGTTCCCTGGACAGGCCCTATGGCTACACCTTC
>TRBJ2-6|NA|NA|TRBV28
CASSSYSSSGANVLTF
TGTGCCAGCAGTTCGTACAGTAGCTCTGGGGCCAACGTCCTGACTTTC
>TRBJ1-2|NA|NA|TRBV3-1/TRBV3-2
CASSRAGDYGYTF
TGTGCCAGCAGCCGGGCAGGGGACTATGGCTACACCTTC
>TRBJ2-2|NA|NA|TRBV9
CASTTGWDSGELFF
TGTGCCAGCACCACGGGGTGGGACTCCGGGGAGCTGTTTTTT
>TRBJ2-1|NA|TRBD2|TRBV28
CASSSVAGGYNEQFF
TGTGCCAGCAGTTCGGTAGCGGGGGGTTACAATGAGCAGTTCTTC
>TRBJ1-1|few|NA|TRBV21-1
CASSNQTGDRGRVTEAFF
TGTGCCAGCAGCAATCAAACGGGAGACAGGGGGCGCGTTACTGAAGCTTTCTTT
>TRBJ1-3|NA|NA|TRBV11-2
CASSPTNVPSTIYF
TGTGCCAGCAGCCCCACAAATGTACCCTCCACCATATATTTT
>TRBJ1-1|NA|NA|TRBV5-1
CASSLEIFFTGGGPNTEAFF
TGCGCCAGCAGCTTGGAGATCTTTTTTACCGGGGGAGGGCCCAACACTGAAGCTTTCTTT